This T cell receptor beta chain is from a study of blood T cells in healthy people across ages. Points from the study as a whole: Per million T cells, TCR beta diversity dropped about linearly as age rose.

Comment on this clonotype: Antigen: not known.

Germline CDR1 reads MNHEY; CDR2 reads SMNVEV (reference sequence). The length of the CDR3 is 15 residues. Trimming removed 6 bases at V and 0 bases at J, with 14 bases between. Sample-barcoded 5' priming and a J-beta primer mix drove a second PCR of 7 to 11 cycles. The template-switch adaptor was a 5' adaptor with 12 random nucleotides. It tagged each cDNA molecule. MiXCR, applied by TCRdb to the 5' RACE reads, yields one record per CDR3 protein. There are some 1.1 million distinct CDR3 sequences in the sample; roughly two fifths occur only once, and roughly 13% lies in the top ten. The sequence was obtained from a man aged 18 to 35 in good health. What was sequenced was blood. This chain uses TRBV27 with TRBJ1-1, with a tentative D call TRBD1 (6 bases). The CDR3 reads CASSTIGTLNTEAFF. In nucleotides, the CDR3 is TGTGCCAGCAGCACCATTGGGACACTGAACACTGAAGCTTTCTTT.